This T cell receptor (beta chain) was sequenced in a study of cytomegalovirus exposure and HLA in healthy donors. Per germline, CDR1 LNHDA and CDR2 SQIVND (reference sequence). The CDR3 consists of 14 residues. V was shortened by 6 bases and J by 7 bases, with 18 bases between the two germline ends. Vbeta (60) and Jbeta (13) primers were used in the PCR. Here immunoSEQ multiplex PCR was the method, and the copy in TCRdb shows in-frame clones only, minus some. The sample lists some 120,000 clones, around three quarters occurring once. The source is a human donor in good health. The sequenced sample was PBMCs. The V call is TRBV19, the J call TRBJ1-1; no clear D gene. The CDR3 is CASRAGYPGDEAFF. CDR3 in DNA: TGTGCCAGTAGGGCGGGTTATCCGGGTGATGAAGCTTTCTTT.